These 7 T cell receptor beta chains share one sample of origin, sequenced in a study of blood T cell repertoires in COVID-19. Some clones are missing from TCRdb's copy, which holds only in-frame ones; the method was immunoSEQ multiplex PCR. Among under 150,000 clones listed, approximately 88% were seen once. The sequenced sample consisted of peripheral blood. The receptors originated from a woman aged 40 to 49 with acute or convalescent COVID-19.

V and J are TRBV3-1 (or the pseudogene TRBV3-2) and TRBJ2-2; 12 nucleotides line up with TRBD2. Trimming took 1 base from V and 6 from J; bases not matched to a gene: 3. Per germline, CDR1 LGHDT and CDR2 YNNKEL (reference sequence). The CDR3 length is 16 residues. DNA of the CDR3: TGTGCCAGCAGCCAAGGACTAGCGGGGGACTCCGGGGAGCTGTTTTTT. Its protein is CASSQGLAGDSGELFF.

The V call is TRBV18, the J call TRBJ2-1; D possibly corresponds to TRBD2 (6 bases). The CDR3 is 16 amino acids. The germline V gene has CDR1 KGHSH and CDR2 LQKENI. V lost 2 bases to trimming and J lost 4 bases, with 15 bases between them. The CDR3 is CASSPGGKAFYNEQFF. In DNA form, the CDR3 reads TGTGCCAGCTCACCAGGGGGGAAAGCCTTTTACAATGAGCAGTTCTTC.

This clone came up once. This rearrangement joins TRBV27 to TRBJ2-7; perhaps TRBD1 as D (5 bases). Trimming removed 5 bases from V and 3 bases from J, with 11 bases in between. CDR1 is MNHEY and CDR2 is SMNVEV in the germline V gene (reference sequence). The CDR3 loop spans 13 amino acids. DNA of the CDR3: TGTGCCAGCAGTCGCACCCAGGGCTACGAGCAGTACTTC. Translated, it gives CASSRTQGYEQYF.

This clone was observed a single time. The genes are TRBV12-3 or TRBV12-4 and TRBJ2-5, with D perhaps TRBD1 (5 bases). V dropped 4 bases and J dropped 1 base, with 7 bases sitting between them. The CDR3 is 13 residues long. CDR3 amino acids: CASSSRGQETQYF. CDR3 sequence (DNA): TGTGCCAGCAGTTCAAGGGGCCAAGAGACCCAGTACTTC.

The chain joins TRBV2 to TRBJ2-1, with 7 bases fitting TRBD1. Germline trimming cut 5 bases from V and 3 bases from J; bases unmatched to any gene: 7. This CDR3 has 15 amino acids. Germline V gives CDR1 SNHLY, CDR2 FYNNEI. The CDR3 DNA follows: TGTGCCAGCAGTCCTTGGGACAGTATCTACAATGAGCAGTTCTTC. Translating it yields CASSPWDSIYNEQFF.

The chain links TRBV4-3 to TRBJ1-5; TRBD1 matches at 9 bases. Germline values: CDR1 LGHNA, CDR2 YSLEER. The J segment lost 3 bases and the V segment lost 1 base, leaving 10 bases of the junction unmatched. This CDR3 has 18 residues. The CDR3 region is CASSQGWRTGVLNQPQHF. CDR3 DNA sequence: TGCGCCAGCAGCCAAGGCTGGAGGACAGGGGTTCTCAATCAGCCCCAGCATTTT.

The chain recombines TRBV6-1 with TRBJ1-5; 7 nucleotides align to TRBD1. The germline V gene has CDR1 MNHNS and CDR2 SASEGT. CDR3 length equals 16 residues. With 0 bases clipped from V and 4 bases from J, the junction kept 6 bases outside the gene matches. The CDR3 DNA follows: TGTGCCAGCAGTGAAGCAAGGAGGACAGGAAATCAGCCCCAGCATTTT. Amino acid sequence: CASSEARRTGNQPQHF.